This TCR beta chain was captured by sequencing in a study of blood T cell repertoires in COVID-19 (dated by TCRdb to the early 2020s). With regard to the full study: The collaborator samples originated in the United States, Italy and Spain and spanned the acute and convalescent phases of COVID-19. The prospective study material was composed of cDNA or gDNA derived from T cells, B-cell-depleted T cells, or PBMCs. Sample metadata almost always included a de-identified subject ID, COVID-19 status, age in years and sex. HLA class I and class II types, where available, came from metadata supplied by the sample provider rather than from assay-based typing. Subjects who had been exposed to COVID-19, were actively infected with it, or had recovered from it provided the deeply sampled blood TCRbeta repertoires that made up the dataset. Samples came from the ongoing ImmuneRACE study (first 160 participants) plus 1,254 subjects from 6 global collaborators. The repertoires were released in a freely available public database meant as a resource for research on the immune response to SARS-CoV-2.

CDR1 SNHLY and CDR2 FYNNEI were looked up in the germline V gene. V lost 5 bases and J lost 4 bases; the stretch between them is 8 bases long. Including cysteine and phenylalanine, the CDR3 has 13 amino acids. Here the CDR3 DNA is all that survives: 39 bases in frame from base 1. This clone was counted only a few times. Its recognized antigen is unknown. There are no base qualities to consult, and no much larger clone falls within one base. Participants in the prospective study were aged roughly 18 to 100 years, lived in about two dozen United States geographic areas, and enrolled through a virtual design. Cohort assignment in the prospective study relied on participant-reported clinical history from a screening survey and a study questionnaire. Exposed participants had been in contact, within 2 weeks of entering the study, with a person who had a PCR-confirmed or clinician-diagnosed case of COVID-19. Each participant in the prospective study had whole blood, serum and a nasopharyngeal or oropharyngeal swab collected by mobile phlebotomists. Additional blood draws and questionnaires over an approximately 2-month period could optionally be provided by prospective study participants. Blood samples from the prospective study were shipped frozen or at room temperature prior to DNA extraction.

Points the paper makes about the study in general: The amount of clinical and demographic metadata varied by source and participant and was provided uncurated.

TCRbeta CDR3 regions were amplified from genomic DNA by means of the immunoSEQ Assay, a bias-controlled multiplex PCR. Per the authors' processing: The number of nucleated cells in each sample was estimated by amplification of reference gene primers within the assay. Sequence reads were collapsed and filtered to measure the absolute abundance of every unique TCRbeta CDR3 rearrangement. For each sample, productive Simpson clonality was calculated by taking the square root of Simpson's diversity index across productive rearrangements. TCRdb provides this immuneACCESS table in a form limited to in-frame rearrangements. Some clones are lacking; in checked studies, under half of them reflect an unresolved V gene, and why the rest are absent is not known. V, J and clone size are those of that table, while D and trimming were read from the DNA. The sample contains roughly 400,000 clones, roughly nine tenths of them found a single time. Roughly 0.9% of the sample lies in the top ten.

Recombination linked TRBV2 to TRBJ1-4, with the D gene not clear enough to name. The sample consisted of PBMCs or T cells enriched from blood (not recorded which). The sequence was obtained from a woman aged 40-49 years who had been exposed to COVID-19. Here is the DNA: TGTGCCAGCAGTTGGCGGATTAATGAAAAACTGTTTTTT. This encodes CASSWRINEKLFF.